This T cell receptor (beta chain) was captured by sequencing in a study of T cell responses to AZD1222 COVID-19 vaccine. Study-wide results and caveats: Repertoire collection took place solely once the T cell response had peaked. Only a handful of AZD1222 recipients tested seropositive at baseline. Spike-wide vaccine-associated CD4 TCRs dominated at 160-218 and 743-854.

The method was immunoSEQ multiplex PCR; TCRdb's version includes in-frame clones alone and lacks a portion of them. The table includes 90,000 to 150,000 clones, 70% to 90% detected once. After removal of 8 bases from V and 6 bases from J, the junction contained 4 bases not matched to a gene. Germline V gene lookup returns CDR1 MDHEN and CDR2 SYDVKM. The CDR3 length is 12 residues. With respect to this clone: Antigen: not known.

Source: peripheral blood, taken on day 0 of AZD1222 vaccination. The clonotype originates from an adult in good health. The chain combines TRBV28 with TRBJ1-2, with TRBD1 matching over 9 bases. Here the CDR3 reads CASYTGGDGYTF. The CDR3 DNA reads TGTGCCAGCTATACAGGGGGCGATGGCTACACCTTC.